The entry below gives a single T cell receptor (beta chain) sequence along with its context. The specificity of this receptor is unknown. Per-base quality was not reported, and no clone a single base away is much larger than it. For sequencing of the TCRbeta CDR3 region, genomic DNA was extracted from the sorted cells. TCRbeta CDR3 regions were sequenced using the immunoSEQ Assay. This immuneACCESS table, as held by TCRdb, lists in-frame sequences with V and J called but not all clones. Of the missing ones, under half trace to an unresolved V gene in checked studies; the others have no known cause. This sample is represented by some 28,000 clones; approximately 83% of them were singletons. The ten largest clones add up to roughly 27% of the sample. These data originate in a study of OX40 agonist ivuxolimab in advanced cancers. Some background on the complete study: The costimulatory receptor OX40 (CD134) was targeted by ivuxolimab, a fully human IgG2 agonistic monoclonal antibody. Intravenous ivuxolimab was administered to patients every 2 weeks at six dose levels: 0.01, 0.1, 0.3, 1.5, 3 and 10 mg/kg. Of the approximately 50 dose-escalation patients, hepatocellular carcinoma was present in around 20, melanoma in some 15, renal cell carcinoma in 9 and head and neck cancer in 9. In the dose-escalation cohort, around 80% of patients were male, and the mean age was approximately 60 years with a range of roughly 20 to 85. Patients were allowed to have had prior anti-PD-1, anti-PD-L1 or anti-CTLA-4 therapy, and more than 35% of the dose-escalation patients had been treated with checkpoint inhibitors. Partial responses occurred in three dose-escalation patients: two with cutaneous melanoma and one with hepatocellular carcinoma. The point of sequencing TCRbeta in the periphery was to test whether ivuxolimab changed TCR sequence diversity and drove clonal T-cell expansion. The paper reports the monotherapy dose-escalation portion (N of about 52 patients) of the phase I ivuxolimab trial.

Patients with autoimmune disease history or receiving systemic immunosuppression were excluded from the trial. Peripheral blood for TCR sequencing was collected from all dose cohorts at baseline, on cycle 4 day 1, and on cycle 7 day 1. Samples were obtained from an open-label, multicenter, first-in-human phase I dose-escalation trial of ivuxolimab. Adults with locally advanced or metastatic head and neck squamous cell, hepatocellular, melanoma or renal cell carcinoma were enrolled in the trial. Before TCR sequencing, CD4+ T cells and CD8+ T cells from peripheral blood were sorted into separate populations. What the research found in general, with its limitations: Low levels of normalized T-cell clonal expansion were also shown by some nonresponding patients. In the 0.1-3.0 mg/kg groups, partial responders had among the lowest normalized peripheral clonal expansion, particularly in CD8+ T cells. Clonal expansion of both CD4+ and CD8+ blood T cells was observed from baseline to week 6 at doses 0.1 to 3.0 mg/kg. Antigen specificity was not determined for the clonally expanded peripheral T cells. After ivuxolimab, more expanded clones were found on average in CD8+ T cells than in CD4+ T cells.

Trimming accounts for 5 bases at V and 3 bases at J, while the number of junction bases matched to no gene is 7. The CDR3 contains 15 residues, cysteine and phenylalanine counted. The sequence is cut down to CDR3 DNA, 45 bases in frame from base 1. According to the germline V gene, CDR1 reads SGHVS and CDR2 reads FQNEAQ. This sequence originates from an adult with an advanced solid tumor such as melanoma, head and neck, liver or kidney cancer. Sequencing used CD4+ or CD8+ T cells sorted from blood, obtained in a trial of the OX40 agonist ivuxolimab. The V and J segments used are TRBV7-8 and TRBJ2-7; 10 of the junction bases match TRBD1. At the DNA level, the sequence is TGTGCCAGCAGCGACCGCCGGGACAGGGGCTACGAGCAGTACTTC. Its protein product is CASSDRRDRGYEQYF.